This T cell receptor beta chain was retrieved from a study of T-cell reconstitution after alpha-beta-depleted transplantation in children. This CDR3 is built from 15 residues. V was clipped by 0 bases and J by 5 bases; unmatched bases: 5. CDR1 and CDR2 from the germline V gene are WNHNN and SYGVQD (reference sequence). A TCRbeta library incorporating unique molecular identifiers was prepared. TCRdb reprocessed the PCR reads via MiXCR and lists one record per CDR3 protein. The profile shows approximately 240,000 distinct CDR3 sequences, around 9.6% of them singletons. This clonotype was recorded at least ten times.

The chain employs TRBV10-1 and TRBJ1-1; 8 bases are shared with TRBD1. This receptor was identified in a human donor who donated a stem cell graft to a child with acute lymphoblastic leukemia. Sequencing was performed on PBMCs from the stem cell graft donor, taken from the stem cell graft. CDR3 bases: TGCGCCAGCAGTGAGTCTTCAGGGGGCCGGACTGAAGCTTTCTTT. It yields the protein CASSESSGGRTEAFF.